This T cell receptor beta chain was retrieved from a study of blood T cell repertoires in COVID-19. Study overall: PBMCs, B-cell-depleted T cells, or T cells were the source of the cDNA or gDNA that made up the material.

Recruited during active infection, patients (from Seattle) were subsequently followed longitudinally. This CDR3 has 12 amino acids. Deletions cut 5 bases from V and 2 bases from J, with 5 bases between. CDR1 and CDR2 (germline): SEHNR, FQNEAQ (reference sequence). The assay was immunoSEQ multiplex PCR, and TCRdb's table has in-frame clones only and misses some. The sample yields around 300,000 clones, around 90% seen once. V usage is TRBV7-9 and J usage is TRBJ2-3; D is uncertain. The clonotype comes from a woman aged 35 to 49 with COVID-19, enrolled during active disease. Sequenced input: peripheral blood. CDR3 sequence reads: CASSPHTDTQYF. CDR3 nucleotide sequence: TGTGCCAGCAGCCCCCACACAGATACGCAGTATTTT.